The present TCR beta chain was sequenced within a study of cytomegalovirus exposure and HLA in healthy donors. Study outcomes and limitations: Most TCR beta V segments were productive about 87% or about 30% of the time in an earlier analysis.

Germline-derived CDR1 and CDR2 are MGHDK and SYGVNS. The CDR3 sequence is 17 residues long. V lost 4 bases and J 0 bases, leaving 17 bases between the germline ends. Note on this clone: The antigen remains undetermined.

The PCR had 60 Vbeta and 13 Jbeta primers. Here immunoSEQ multiplex PCR was the method, and the copy in TCRdb shows in-frame clones only, minus some. The sample has roughly 130,000 clones, 65% to 75% seen once; the top ten hold less than 7%. Sequenced: PBMCs. The V gene is TRBV25-1, the J gene TRBJ2-3; perhaps TRBD2 as D (5 bases). The origin of this receptor is a woman aged 50 to 60 in good health and CMV-seropositive. CDR3 protein: CASSGTPQSLSTDTQYF. CDR3 DNA sequence: TGTGCCAGCAGTGGGACTCCACAATCCCTGAGCACAGATACGCAGTATTTT.